This TCR beta chain was documented in a study of neurological immune-mediated disorders. Regarding the study as a whole: None of the CDR3 amino acid sequences in expanded clones turned up in more than one subject, which points to private repertoires in all groups.

The CDR3 consists of 12 residues. Healthy control samples came from blood bank volunteers in Maryland, USA. This clonotype was seen repeatedly, ten times or more. Antigen: not known. At one end, the junction sequence differs from germline, possibly due to a read error. The team produced cDNA through 5'RACE using 10-nucleotide random UMIs. MiXCR, run by TCRdb on the 5' RACE reads, gives a single entry per CDR3 protein. The sample includes roughly 48,000 distinct CDR3 sequences, 25% of them seen just once. The chain employs TRBV12-3 or TRBV12-4 and TRBJ2-1; 8 nucleotides line up with TRBD2. The sequencing input was PBMCs. The origin of this receptor is a woman between 65 and 79 years old in good health. CDR3 sequence reads: CASSLPEREPFF. The CDR3 DNA reads as TGTGCCAGCAGCCTCCCTGAGCGGGAGCCGTTCTTC.